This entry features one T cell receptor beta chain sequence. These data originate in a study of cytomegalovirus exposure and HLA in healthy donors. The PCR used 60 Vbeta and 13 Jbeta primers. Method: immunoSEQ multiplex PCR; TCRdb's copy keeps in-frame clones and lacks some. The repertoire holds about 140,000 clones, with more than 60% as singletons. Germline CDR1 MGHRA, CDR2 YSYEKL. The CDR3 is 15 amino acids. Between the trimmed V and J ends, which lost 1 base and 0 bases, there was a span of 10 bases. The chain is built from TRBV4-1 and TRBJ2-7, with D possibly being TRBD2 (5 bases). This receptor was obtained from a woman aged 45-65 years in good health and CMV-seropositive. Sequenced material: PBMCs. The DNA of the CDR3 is TGCGCCAGCAGCCAAGTTTGGAGGAGCTCCTACGAGCAGTACTTC. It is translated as CASSQVWRSSYEQYF.